Below are 12 T cell receptor beta chains sequenced from a single sample in a study of blood T cell repertoires in COVID-19. Libraries were prepared by immunoSEQ multiplex PCR; TCRdb keeps only in-frame clonotypes and omits some of them. The sample holds roughly 63,000 clones; approximately 90% are singletons and the top ten take around 2.5%. Source material: peripheral blood. These receptors were taken from a man in his fifties or sixties with acute or convalescent COVID-19.

The rearrangement joins TRBV4-1 to TRBJ2-7; TRBD1 is a possible D gene (6 bases). The V gene lost 1 base and the J gene lost 2 bases, with 15 bases spanning the gap. Germline assignment: CDR1 MGHRA and CDR2 YSYEKL. The CDR3 loop spans 16 amino acids. CDR3 sequence reads: CASSQATGNSAYEQYF. CDR3 DNA sequence: TGCGCCAGCAGCCAAGCAACAGGGAACTCCGCCTACGAGCAGTACTTC.

This clone has just a few counts. The chain carries TRBV6-5 and TRBJ1-2; 10 nucleotides agree with TRBD1. V was pared by 6 bases and J by 2 bases, with 6 bases of the junction left unmatched. The CDR3 consists of 15 residues. The germline V gene encodes CDR1 MNHEY and CDR2 SVGAGI. The CDR3 DNA reads TGTGCCAGCAGCCCCGGGACAGGGGCGAACTATGGCTACACCTTC. It encodes CASSPGTGANYGYTF.

This chain connects TRBV10-3 to TRBJ2-7; 10 nucleotides agree with TRBD2. This CDR3 is built from 15 residues. Losses at the gene ends were 4 bases for V and 2 bases for J; bases not matched to a gene: 5. CDR1 and CDR2 from the germline V gene are ENHRY and SYGVKD. In DNA form, the CDR3 reads TGTGCCATCAGTGGGGCTAGCGGGGGACCCTACGAGCAGTACTTC. Protein product: CAISGASGGPYEQYF.

V usage is TRBV30 and J usage is TRBJ2-7, with 7 bases fitting TRBD2. The CDR3 is 15 amino acids. Unmatched junction bases numbered 11, after V lost 6 bases and J lost 0 bases. The V gene's germline CDR1 is GTSNPN and CDR2 SVGIG (reference sequence). As DNA, the CDR3 is TGTGCCTGCACTCTGACTAGCAGGAGCTCCTACGAGCAGTACTTC. Translation: CACTLTSRSSYEQYF.

The chain links TRBV19 to TRBJ1-2; TRBD1 agrees at 9 bases. CDR3 length equals 14 residues. Looked up from germline, CDR1 is LNHDA and CDR2 is SQIVND (reference sequence). V was clipped by 6 bases and J by 4 bases; unmatched bases: 6. CDR3 amino acids: CASSRDRASYGYTF. CDR3 bases: TGTGCCAGTAGCCGGGACAGGGCTTCCTATGGCTACACCTTC.

V and J are TRBV7-2 and TRBJ2-7; tentatively, D is TRBD2 (5 bases). V was shortened by 2 bases and J by 6 bases, with 11 bases between the two germline ends. CDR1 SGHTA and CDR2 FQGNSA come from the germline V gene. This CDR3 contains 13 residues. In nucleotides, the CDR3 is TGTGCCAGCAGCTTATACGGCGGGCTCGAGCAGTACTTC. It translates to CASSLYGGLEQYF. Drawing the rest from reference TRBV7-2 and TRBJ2-7, the complete variable domain is GAGVSQSPSNKVTEKGKDVELRCDPISGHTALYWYRQSLGQGLEFLIYFQGNSAPDKSGLPSDRFSAERTGGSVSTLTIQRTQQEDSAVYLCASSLYGGLEQYFGPGTRLTVT.

This clone was seen only once. The chain carries TRBV9 and TRBJ2-3, with D maybe TRBD2 (5 bases). The CDR3 totals 15 residues. Per the germline V gene, CDR1 is SGDLS and CDR2 is YYNGEE. V lost 4 bases to trimming and J lost 1 base, with 13 bases between them. The CDR3: CASSPGSAGTDTQYF. The CDR3 nucleotides are TGTGCCAGCAGCCCTGGGTCAGCGGGCACAGATACGCAGTATTTT.

V usage is TRBV4-3 and J usage is TRBJ2-5, with 9 bases lining up with TRBD2. The junction had 7 bases not matched to a gene; V was cut back by 0 bases and J by 5 bases. Per germline, CDR1 LGHNA and CDR2 YSLEER. This CDR3 region has 16 residues. The CDR3 DNA follows: TGCGCCAGCAGCCAAGATTTCAGCGGGAGGCGGGAGACCCAGTACTTC. Amino acid sequence: CASSQDFSGRRETQYF.

The chain has TRBV27 and TRBJ1-5; 7 bases align to TRBD1. V was pared by 5 bases and J by 4 bases, with 8 bases of the junction left unmatched. Germline assignment: CDR1 MNHEY and CDR2 SMNVEV (reference sequence). The CDR3 loop spans 15 amino acids. CDR3 nucleotides: TGTGCCAGCAGTCAGAGTACCAGGGGGAATCAGCCCCAGCATTTT. This sequence encodes CASSQSTRGNQPQHF.

The chain links TRBV24-1 to TRBJ1-2, with 7 bases lining up with TRBD1. The V segment lost 5 bases and the J segment 4 bases; nucleotides outside the gene matches: 9. CDR1 and CDR2 (germline): KGHDR, SFDVKD. The CDR3 length is 15 residues. The chain's CDR3 is CATSGGDREAYGYTF. Written as DNA, the CDR3 is TGTGCCACCAGTGGAGGAGACAGGGAAGCCTATGGCTACACCTTC.

J is TRBJ2-5 and V is TRBV4-1, with D tentatively TRBD1 (5 bases). CDR1 is MGHRA, CDR2 YSYEKL, per germline. CDR3 length: 14 amino acids. Trimming took 4 bases from V and 1 from J, leaving 10 bases between them. CDR3 region: CASSRGPFQETQYF. The DNA for the CDR3 is TGCGCCAGCAGCCGGGGCCCTTTCCAAGAGACCCAGTACTTC.

The J gene is TRBJ1-1, the V gene TRBV30; TRBD1 matches 7 bases. The CDR3 loop spans 14 amino acids. V shed 2 bases, J shed 6 bases, and the junction held 9 bases outside the gene matches. In germline, CDR1 is GTSNPN, CDR2 SVGIG (reference sequence). The CDR3 coding sequence is TGTGCCTGGAGTTTGACAGGGTTTTTGGCTGAAGCTTTCTTT. This codes for CAWSLTGFLAEAFF.